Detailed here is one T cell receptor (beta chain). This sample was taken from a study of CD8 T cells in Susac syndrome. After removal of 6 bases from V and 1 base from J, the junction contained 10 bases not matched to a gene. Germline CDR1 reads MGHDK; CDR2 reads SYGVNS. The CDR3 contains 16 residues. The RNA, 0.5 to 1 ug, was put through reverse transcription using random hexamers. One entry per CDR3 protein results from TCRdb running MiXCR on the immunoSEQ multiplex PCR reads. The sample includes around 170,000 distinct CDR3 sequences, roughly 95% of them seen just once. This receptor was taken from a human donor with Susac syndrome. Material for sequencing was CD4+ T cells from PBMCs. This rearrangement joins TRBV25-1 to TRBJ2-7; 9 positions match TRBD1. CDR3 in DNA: TGTGCCAGCAGCACACAGGGGGCCGGGAGTTCCTACGAGCAGTACTTC. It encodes CASSTQGAGSSYEQYF.